This T cell receptor beta chain appears in the sequencing data of a study of beta chain features in type 1 diabetes. Study outcomes and limitations: Insertions at VDJ junctions were less frequent in type 1 diabetes patients. These patients also deleted more nucleotides at the same junctions.

J was trimmed by 4 bases and V by 4 bases; bases with no gene match: 8. The CDR3 runs 15 residues. Germline CDR1 is SGHNT and CDR2 is YYREEE (reference sequence). Expressed TCRB transcripts were sequenced because the isolated RNA had all been reverse transcribed beforehand. Sequencing was performed with immunoSEQ multiplex PCR; in TCRdb, only in-frame clones are kept and a portion is missing. The repertoire holds a few hundred thousand clones, approximately 15% seen once, with about 0.04% in the top ten. Only a few counts were recorded for this clone. Its antigen remains unidentified. Other DNA variants within this sample encode the same CDR3.

The source of this sequence is a man aged 25-45 years in good health. Sequences were obtained from naive CD4+ T cells from blood. The V and J genes are TRBV5-4 and TRBJ2-1, with 7 nucleotides matching TRBD1. The CDR3 protein is CASSPPGQLYNEQFF. CDR3 sequence (DNA): TGTGCCAGCAGCCCGCCGGGACAGCTATACAATGAGCAGTTCTTC.